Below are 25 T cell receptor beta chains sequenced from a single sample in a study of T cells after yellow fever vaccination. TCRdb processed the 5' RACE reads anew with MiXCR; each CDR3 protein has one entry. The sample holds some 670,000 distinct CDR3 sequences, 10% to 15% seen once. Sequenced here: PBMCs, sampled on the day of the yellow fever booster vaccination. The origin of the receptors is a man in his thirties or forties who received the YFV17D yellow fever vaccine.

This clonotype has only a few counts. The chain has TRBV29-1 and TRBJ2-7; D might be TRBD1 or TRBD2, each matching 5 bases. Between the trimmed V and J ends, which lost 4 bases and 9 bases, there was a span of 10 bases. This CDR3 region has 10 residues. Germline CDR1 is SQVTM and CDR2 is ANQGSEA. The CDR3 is CSVGSGTQYF. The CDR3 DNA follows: TGCAGCGTTGGTTCGGGGACGCAGTACTTC.

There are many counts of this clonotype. CDR3 in DNA: TGTGCCAGCAGCTTAGCGGTTGGGGACAGGGCCAACCGAGGCTCTGGGGCCAACGTCCTGACTTTC. Its protein is CASSLAVGDRANRGSGANVLTF. The V and J genes are TRBV11-1 and TRBJ2-6; 9 nucleotides match TRBD1. CDR3 length: 22 amino acids. In germline, CDR1 is SGHAT, CDR2 FQDESV (reference sequence). The V gene end was trimmed by 0 bases and the J gene end by 0 bases; junction bases not matched to a gene: 15.

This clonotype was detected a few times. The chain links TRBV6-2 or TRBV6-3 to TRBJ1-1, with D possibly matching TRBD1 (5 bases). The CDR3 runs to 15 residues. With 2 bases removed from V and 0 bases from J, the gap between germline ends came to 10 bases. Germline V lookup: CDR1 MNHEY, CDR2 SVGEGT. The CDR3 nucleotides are TGTGCCAGCAGTTACCGGGCGGACATGAACACTGAAGCTTTCTTT. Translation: CASSYRADMNTEAFF.

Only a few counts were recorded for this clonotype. The CDR3 protein is CASSYAGGTQYF. The CDR3 DNA sequence: TGTGCCAGCAGTTATGCGGGAGGGACCCAGTACTTC. The rearrangement joins TRBV12-3 or TRBV12-4 to TRBJ2-5; 8 bases are a match to TRBD2. V was pared by 4 bases and J by 7 bases, with 2 bases of the junction left unmatched. The CDR3 length is 12 residues.

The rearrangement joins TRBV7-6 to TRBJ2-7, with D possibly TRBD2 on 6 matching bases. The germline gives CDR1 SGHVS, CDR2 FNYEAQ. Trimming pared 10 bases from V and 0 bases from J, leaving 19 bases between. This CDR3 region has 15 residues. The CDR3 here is CATALGTSSSYEQYF. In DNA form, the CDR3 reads TGTGCCACCGCATTAGGGACTTCCAGCTCCTACGAGCAGTACTTC. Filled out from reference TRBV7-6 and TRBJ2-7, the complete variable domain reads GAGVSQSPRYKVTKRGQDVALRCDPISGHVSLYWYRQALGQGPEFLTYFNYEAQQDKSGLPNDRFSAERPEGSISTLTIQRTEQRDSAMYRCATALGTSSSYEQYFGPGTRLTVT.

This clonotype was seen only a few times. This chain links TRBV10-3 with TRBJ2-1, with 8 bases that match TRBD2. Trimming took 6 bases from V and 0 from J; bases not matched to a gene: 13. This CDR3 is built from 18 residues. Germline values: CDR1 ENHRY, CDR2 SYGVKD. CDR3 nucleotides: TGTGCCATCAGAGGCGGGAGGACTAATGTCAGCTCCTACAATGAGCAGTTCTTC. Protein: CAIRGGRTNVSSYNEQFF.

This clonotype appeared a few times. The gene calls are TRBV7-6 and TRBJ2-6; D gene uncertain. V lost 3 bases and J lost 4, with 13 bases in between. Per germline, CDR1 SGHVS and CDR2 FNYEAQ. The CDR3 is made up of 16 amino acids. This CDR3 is CASSFTAIAGANVLTF. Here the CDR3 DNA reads TGTGCCAGCAGCTTTACGGCGATTGCCGGGGCCAACGTCCTGACTTTC.

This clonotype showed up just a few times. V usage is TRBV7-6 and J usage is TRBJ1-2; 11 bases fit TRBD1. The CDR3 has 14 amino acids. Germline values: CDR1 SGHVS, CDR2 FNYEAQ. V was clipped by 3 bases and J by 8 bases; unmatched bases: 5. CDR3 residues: CASSLGQGGGGYTF. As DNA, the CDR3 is TGTGCCAGCAGCTTGGGACAGGGGGGAGGGGGCTACACCTTC.

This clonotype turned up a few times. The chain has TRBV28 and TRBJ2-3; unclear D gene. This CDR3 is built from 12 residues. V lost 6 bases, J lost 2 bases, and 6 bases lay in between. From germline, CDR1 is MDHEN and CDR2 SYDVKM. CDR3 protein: CASRWLTDTQYF. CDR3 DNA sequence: TGTGCCAGCAGGTGGCTCACAGATACGCAGTATTTT.

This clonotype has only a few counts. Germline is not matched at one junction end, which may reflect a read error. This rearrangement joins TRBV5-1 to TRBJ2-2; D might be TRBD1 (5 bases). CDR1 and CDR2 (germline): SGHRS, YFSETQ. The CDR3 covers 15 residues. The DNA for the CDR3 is TGCGCCAGCACCTTGGGGCCAGTAAACACCGGGGAGCTGTTTTTT. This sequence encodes CASTLGPVNTGELFF.

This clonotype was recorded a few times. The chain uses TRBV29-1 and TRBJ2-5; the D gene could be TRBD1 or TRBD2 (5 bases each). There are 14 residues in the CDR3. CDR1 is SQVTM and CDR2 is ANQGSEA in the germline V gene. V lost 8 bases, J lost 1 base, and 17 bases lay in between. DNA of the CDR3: TGCAGCTTTCCCGGGACGGACATCCAAGAGACCCAGTACTTC. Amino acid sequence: CSFPGTDIQETQYF.

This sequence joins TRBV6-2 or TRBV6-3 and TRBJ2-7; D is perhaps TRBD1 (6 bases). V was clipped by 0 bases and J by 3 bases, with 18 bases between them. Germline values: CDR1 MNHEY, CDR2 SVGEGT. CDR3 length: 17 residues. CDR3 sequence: CASSYSLLRGFGYEQYF. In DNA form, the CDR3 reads TGTGCCAGCAGTTACTCCCTACTTAGGGGGTTTGGCTACGAGCAGTACTTC.

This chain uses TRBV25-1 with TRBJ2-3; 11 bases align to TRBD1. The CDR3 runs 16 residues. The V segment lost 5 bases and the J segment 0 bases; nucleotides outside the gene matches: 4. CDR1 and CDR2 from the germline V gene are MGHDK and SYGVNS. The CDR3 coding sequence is TGTGCCAGCAGTTCCGGGACAGGGGGAAGCACAGATACGCAGTATTTT. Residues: CASSSGTGGSTDTQYF.

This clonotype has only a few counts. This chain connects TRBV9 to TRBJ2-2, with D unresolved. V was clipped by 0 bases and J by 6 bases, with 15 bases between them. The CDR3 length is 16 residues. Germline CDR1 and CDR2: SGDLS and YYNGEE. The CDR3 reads CASSVEARPAPGELFF. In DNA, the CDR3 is TGTGCCAGCAGCGTAGAAGCTAGACCCGCCCCCGGGGAGCTGTTTTTT.

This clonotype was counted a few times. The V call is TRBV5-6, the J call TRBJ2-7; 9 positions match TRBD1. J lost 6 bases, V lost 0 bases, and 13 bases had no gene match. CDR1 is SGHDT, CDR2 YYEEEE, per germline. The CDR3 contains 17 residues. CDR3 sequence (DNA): TGTGCCAGCAGCTTGGCCGTCGGGGGACAGGGAATTCCCGAGCAGTACTTC. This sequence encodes CASSLAVGGQGIPEQYF.

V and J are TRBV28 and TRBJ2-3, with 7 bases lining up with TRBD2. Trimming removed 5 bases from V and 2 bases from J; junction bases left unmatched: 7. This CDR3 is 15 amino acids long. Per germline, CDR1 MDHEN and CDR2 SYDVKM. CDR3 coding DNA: TGTGCCAGCAGTCGTTTAGCGGGTTTCACAGATACGCAGTATTTT. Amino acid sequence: CASSRLAGFTDTQYF.

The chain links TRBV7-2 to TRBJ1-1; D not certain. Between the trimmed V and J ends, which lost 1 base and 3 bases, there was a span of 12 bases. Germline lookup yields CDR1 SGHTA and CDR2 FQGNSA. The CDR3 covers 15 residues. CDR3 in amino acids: CASSLVAQIYTEAFF. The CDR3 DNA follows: TGTGCCAGCAGCTTAGTTGCTCAGATTTACACTGAAGCTTTCTTT.

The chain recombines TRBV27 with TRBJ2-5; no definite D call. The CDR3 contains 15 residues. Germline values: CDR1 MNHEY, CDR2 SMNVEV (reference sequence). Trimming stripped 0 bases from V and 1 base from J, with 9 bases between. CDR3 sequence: CASSLSFSFQETQYF. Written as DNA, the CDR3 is TGTGCCAGCAGTTTATCATTTTCTTTCCAAGAGACCCAGTACTTC.

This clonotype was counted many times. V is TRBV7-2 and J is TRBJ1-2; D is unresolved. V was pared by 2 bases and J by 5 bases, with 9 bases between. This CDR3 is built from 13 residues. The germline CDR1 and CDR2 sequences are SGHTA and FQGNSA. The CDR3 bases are TGTGCCAGCAGCTTACAGGCGAAGTATGGCTACACCTTC. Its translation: CASSLQAKYGYTF.

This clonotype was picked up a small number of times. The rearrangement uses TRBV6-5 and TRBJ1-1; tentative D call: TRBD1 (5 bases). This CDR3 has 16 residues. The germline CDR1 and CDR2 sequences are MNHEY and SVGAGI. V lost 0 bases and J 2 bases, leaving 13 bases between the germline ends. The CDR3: CASSYSIQGTNTEAFF. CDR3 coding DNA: TGTGCCAGCAGTTACTCGATTCAGGGTACAAACACTGAAGCTTTCTTT.

CDR3 DNA: TGTGCCAGCAGCCCAAGGATAGCGGAAGCCTCTGATACGCAGTATTTT. Its protein is CASSPRIAEASDTQYF. The V call is TRBV7-9, the J call TRBJ2-3, with D maybe TRBD2 (6 bases). This CDR3 is 16 amino acids long. V gave up 5 bases and J gave up 6 bases, with 21 bases separating them. Germline V gene lookup returns CDR1 SEHNR and CDR2 FQNEAQ (reference sequence).

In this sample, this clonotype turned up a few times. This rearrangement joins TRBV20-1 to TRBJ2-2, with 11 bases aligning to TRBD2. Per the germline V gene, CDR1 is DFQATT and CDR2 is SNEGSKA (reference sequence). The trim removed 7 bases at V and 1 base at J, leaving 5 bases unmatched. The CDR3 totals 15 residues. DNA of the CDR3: TGCAGTGGTCTAGCGGGAGGCCTGAACACCGGGGAGCTGTTTTTT. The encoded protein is CSGLAGGLNTGELFF.

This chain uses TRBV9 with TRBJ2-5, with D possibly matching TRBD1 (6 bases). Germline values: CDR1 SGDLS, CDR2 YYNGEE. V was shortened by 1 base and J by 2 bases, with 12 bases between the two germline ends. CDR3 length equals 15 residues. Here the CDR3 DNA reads TGTGCCAGCAGCGTATCAGGGGTAACACAAGAGACCCAGTACTTC. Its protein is CASSVSGVTQETQYF.

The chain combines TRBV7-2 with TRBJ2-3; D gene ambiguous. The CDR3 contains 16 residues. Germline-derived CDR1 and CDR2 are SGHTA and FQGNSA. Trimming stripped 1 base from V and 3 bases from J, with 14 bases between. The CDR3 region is CASSLVLDAWTDTQYF. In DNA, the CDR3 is TGTGCCAGCAGCTTAGTATTGGACGCTTGGACAGATACGCAGTATTTT. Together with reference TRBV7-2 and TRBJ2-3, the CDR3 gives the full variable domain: GAGVSQSPSNKVTEKGKDVELRCDPISGHTALYWYRQSLGQGLEFLIYFQGNSAPDKSGLPSDRFSAERTGGSVSTLTIQRTQQEDSAVYLCASSLVLDAWTDTQYFGPGTRLTVL.

The CDR3 DNA reads as TGCAGCGTTGGCGGGGGCCTTAATGAAAAACTGTTTTTT. Translated, it gives CSVGGGLNEKLFF. The V and J genes are TRBV29-1 and TRBJ1-4; D might be TRBD1 (6 bases). V lost 4 bases and J 4 bases, leaving 10 bases between the germline ends. The CDR3 is 13 residues long. Germline V gene data show CDR1 as SQVTM and CDR2 as ANQGSEA.